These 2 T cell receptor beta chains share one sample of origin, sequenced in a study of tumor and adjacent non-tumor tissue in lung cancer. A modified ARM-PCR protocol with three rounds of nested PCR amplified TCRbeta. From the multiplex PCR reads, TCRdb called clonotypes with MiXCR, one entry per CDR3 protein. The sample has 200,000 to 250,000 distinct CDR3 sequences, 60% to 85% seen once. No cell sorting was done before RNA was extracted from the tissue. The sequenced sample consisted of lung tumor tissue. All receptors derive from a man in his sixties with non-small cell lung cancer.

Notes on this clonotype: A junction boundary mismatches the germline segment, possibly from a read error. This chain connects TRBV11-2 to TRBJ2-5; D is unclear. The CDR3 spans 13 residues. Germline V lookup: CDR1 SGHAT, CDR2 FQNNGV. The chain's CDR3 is CTSSLGQKETQCF. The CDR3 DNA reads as TGTACCAGTAGCTTAGGCCAGAAAGAGACCCAGTGCTTC. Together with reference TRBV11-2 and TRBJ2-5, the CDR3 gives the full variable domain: EAGVAQSPRYKIIEKRQSVAFWCNPISGHATLYWYQQILGQGPKLLIQFQNNGVVDDSQLPKDRFSAERLKGVDSTLKIQPAKLEDSAVYLCTSSLGQKETQCFGPGTRLLVL.

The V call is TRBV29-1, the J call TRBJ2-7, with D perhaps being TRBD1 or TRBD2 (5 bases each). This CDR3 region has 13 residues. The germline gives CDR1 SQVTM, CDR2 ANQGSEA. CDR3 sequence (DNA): TGCAACGCCCGAAGGGACCCCTCCTACGAGCAGTACTTC. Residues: CNARRDPSYEQYF.